The next 10 T cell receptor beta chains were all read from a single sample in a study of technical replicates of blood from a handful of donors. TCRdb keeps only in-frame clones here, not all; method: immunoSEQ multiplex PCR. The sample shows 15,000 or so clones, 84% of them seen only once. Sequenced sample: PBMCs. These receptors came from a human donor in good health.

This clone has just a few counts. This chain uses TRBV7-2 with TRBJ1-2, with unresolved D. The CDR3 length is 13 residues. Per the germline V gene, CDR1 is SGHTA and CDR2 is FQGNSA. The V end was cut by 3 bases, the J end by 6 bases, with 11 bases between. The CDR3 is CASSFTFSDGYTF. CDR3 nucleotides: TGTGCCAGCAGCTTTACGTTCTCGGATGGCTACACCTTC. Full variable domain (missing parts from reference TRBV7-2 and TRBJ1-2): GAGVSQSPSNKVTEKGKDVELRCDPISGHTALYWYRQSLGQGLEFLIYFQGNSAPDKSGLPSDRFSAERTGGSVSTLTIQRTQQEDSAVYLCASSFTFSDGYTFGSGTRLTVV.

The V call is TRBV12-1, the J call TRBJ2-7; TRBD1 is taken as the D call from the table, unchecked against the DNA. TRBV12-1 is deemed a pseudogene. The CDR3 extends over 14 amino acids. CDR3 protein: CASSLDRDPYEQYF. The CDR3, as DNA: TGTGCCAGCAGCTTAGACAGGGATCCCTACGAGCAGTACTTC.

The chain carries TRBV4-2 and TRBJ2-3; TRBD2 matches 7 bases. From germline, CDR1 is LGHNA and CDR2 YNFKEQ. The CDR3 runs to 16 residues. V lost 0 bases to trimming and J lost 2 bases; unmatched junction nucleotides: 5. DNA of the CDR3: TGTGCCAGCAGCCAAGAAGCGGGGCACTTCACAGATACGCAGTATTTT. Its translation: CASSQEAGHFTDTQYF.

The chain carries TRBV4-1 and TRBJ2-5; tentative D call: TRBD2 (6 bases). V lost 0 bases, J lost 7 bases, and 15 bases lay in between. The CDR3 extends over 15 amino acids. CDR1 MGHRA and CDR2 YSYEKL come from the germline V gene. The CDR3, as DNA: TGCGCCAGCAGCCAAGATTGGGCAGACGGGGGGACCCAGTACTTC. Translating it yields CASSQDWADGGTQYF.

This clone was seen just once. CDR3 sequence: CASRATEKAFF. CDR3 coding DNA: TGTGCCAGCAGGGCCACAGAGAAAGCTTTCTTT. This sequence joins TRBV27 and TRBJ1-1; no clear D. In germline, CDR1 is MNHEY, CDR2 SMNVEV (reference sequence). The germline V and J ends were trimmed by 6 bases and 9 bases, with 11 bases remaining between them. The CDR3 extends over 11 amino acids.

This CDR3 is CASSPRYQETQYF. CDR3 coding DNA: TGTGCCAGCAGTCCTAGATACCAAGAGACCCAGTACTTC. The chain links TRBV27 to TRBJ2-5, with D unresolved. The germline V and J ends were trimmed by 5 bases and 0 bases, with 7 bases remaining between them. Germline lookup yields CDR1 MNHEY and CDR2 SMNVEV (reference sequence). The CDR3 consists of 13 residues.

This clone is a singleton in its sample. The chain joins TRBV5-4 to TRBJ2-2; D is possibly TRBD1 (6 bases). This CDR3 is built from 16 residues. From germline, CDR1 is SGHNT and CDR2 YYREEE (reference sequence). V was cut by 3 bases and J by 5 bases, with 17 bases left in between. The CDR3 DNA sequence: TGTGCCAGCAGCTCCGCTGGGGGCAGCGCGACCGGGGAGCTGTTTTTT. Its protein is CASSSAGGSATGELFF.

V usage is TRBV5-1 and J usage is TRBJ1-1; 7 bases line up with TRBD1. Trimming cost V 4 bases and J 4 bases; bases outside gene matches: 7. The CDR3 contains 14 residues. Per the germline V gene, CDR1 is SGHRS and CDR2 is YFSETQ. The CDR3 is CASSPTGIGTEAFF. The CDR3 DNA follows: TGCGCCAGCAGCCCGACAGGGATCGGCACTGAAGCTTTCTTT.

The chain joins TRBV5-1 to TRBJ1-4; maybe TRBD1 (5 bases). V lost 2 bases, J lost 5 bases, and 13 bases lay in between. This CDR3 is 15 amino acids long. CDR1 and CDR2 (germline): SGHRS, YFSETQ. CDR3 residues: CASSFTGGVNEKLFF. Here the CDR3 DNA reads TGCGCCAGCAGCTTCACGGGAGGGGTAAATGAAAAACTGTTTTTT.

The count of this clone is one. The J gene is TRBJ2-1, the V gene TRBV7-9; 9 bases fit TRBD2. Germline V gene lookup returns CDR1 SEHNR and CDR2 FQNEAQ (reference sequence). The CDR3 runs to 16 residues. The junction had 8 bases not matched to a gene; V was cut back by 4 bases and J by 4 bases. CDR3 loop: CASSSSASGIYNEQFF. The DNA of the CDR3 is TGTGCCAGCAGCTCTTCGGCTAGCGGGATTTACAATGAGCAGTTCTTC.